The 19 T cell receptor beta chains given below trace back to one sample, sequenced in a study of T cells in Graves' hyperthyroidism and ophthalmopathy. RNA transcripts yielded amplified TCR beta CDR3 regions. The primer set for the first-round RT-PCR of the TCR CDR3 was HTBI. TCRdb ran MiXCR on the multiplex PCR reads and lists one entry per CDR3 protein. The repertoire includes 640,000 or so distinct CDR3 sequences, roughly 15% of them detected once, and about 3.9% sits in the top ten. Sequencing used blood. The source is a woman in her forties with Graves' ophthalmopathy.

This chain joins TRBV6-2 or TRBV6-3 and TRBJ2-5, with TRBD2 identical over 11 bases. With V trimmed by 5 bases and J by 8 bases, 13 bases remained unmatched. The CDR3 has 16 amino acids. Germline V CDR1 and CDR2: MNHEY, SVGEGT. This CDR3 is CASSKTSGIYKRTQYF. The CDR3 DNA is TGTGCCAGCAGTAAGACTAGCGGGATATACAAGAGAACCCAGTACTTC.

In this sample, this clonotype turned up many times. This sequence joins TRBV6-1 and TRBJ1-1; D is uncertain. CDR3 length equals 11 residues. Germline CDR1 reads MNHNS; CDR2 reads SASEGT. Trimming left V 2 bases short and J 10 bases short, with 8 bases between. The CDR3 loop is CASSEIVGAFF. CDR3 nucleotides: TGTGCCAGCAGTGAAATCGTCGGAGCTTTCTTT.

This clonotype came up many times. V gene TRBV12-3 or TRBV12-4 combines with J gene TRBJ1-5, with 12 bases lining up with TRBD1. V lost 6 bases to trimming and J lost 11 bases; unmatched junction nucleotides: 11. The CDR3 is made up of 15 amino acids. CDR3 residues: CASSQGQGAGMAQHF. The CDR3 bases are TGTGCCAGCAGCCAGGGACAGGGGGCTGGAATGGCCCAGCATTTT.

Only a few counts were recorded for this clonotype. V gene TRBV20-1 combines with J gene TRBJ2-7; D not certain. The length of the CDR3 is 13 residues. Deletions cut 4 bases from V and 4 bases from J, with 14 bases between. Germline CDR1 is DFQATT and CDR2 is SNEGSKA (reference sequence). CDR3 sequence reads: CSAILNLQYEQYF. The CDR3 coding sequence is TGCAGTGCTATTTTAAACCTCCAATACGAGCAGTACTTC.

This chain links TRBV6-2 or TRBV6-3 with TRBJ2-2, with D possibly being TRBD1 or TRBD2 (5 bases each). Trimming left V 1 base short and J 2 bases short, with 8 bases between. Per germline, CDR1 MNHEY and CDR2 SVGEGT. CDR3 length equals 15 residues. This CDR3 is CASSYWGPNTGELFF. CDR3 in DNA: TGTGCCAGCAGTTACTGGGGACCAAACACCGGGGAGCTGTTTTTT.

A note on this clonotype: A clone one base away is much larger, so this may be a read error. This chain uses TRBV11-3 with TRBJ1-1; D is perhaps TRBD1 (6 bases). CDR3 length equals 14 residues. Germline CDR1 and CDR2: SGHNT and YENEEA. For the CDR3, the DNA is TGTGTCAGCACCCGGGACATTTCGAACACTGAAGCTTTCTTT. Residues: CVSTRDISNTEAFF.

The V and J genes are TRBV7-9 and TRBJ2-5, with TRBD2 as a possible D gene (6 bases). CDR1 is SEHNR, CDR2 FQNEAQ, per germline (reference sequence). V lost 5 bases to trimming and J lost 1 base, with 11 bases between them. CDR3 length: 14 amino acids. In DNA, the CDR3 is TGTGCCAGCAGCCAGGAGGGTATCCAAGAGACCCAGTACTTC. This translates into CASSQEGIQETQYF.

This clonotype occurred many times. The chain combines TRBV20-1 with TRBJ1-6; D call uncertain. V dropped 4 bases and J dropped 8 bases, with 12 bases sitting between them. Germline assignment: CDR1 DFQATT and CDR2 SNEGSKA (reference sequence). This CDR3 is 13 amino acids long. The CDR3 bases are TGCAGTGCTACGCCACTTGAGTATTCACCCCTCCACTTT. This codes for CSATPLEYSPLHF.

In this sample, this clonotype turned up many times. The chain joins TRBV6-1 to TRBJ1-5; 7 nucleotides agree with TRBD1. Trimming removed 2 bases from V and 4 bases from J; junction bases left unmatched: 5. Germline CDR1 is MNHNS and CDR2 is SASEGT. There are 15 residues in the CDR3. The CDR3 DNA reads TGTGCCAGCAGTGAACGCGAGGGACAGAATCAGCCCCAGCATTTT. Translated: CASSEREGQNQPQHF.

The chain has TRBV7-3 and TRBJ2-2; 9 bases are a match to TRBD2. The germline V gene encodes CDR1 SGHTA and CDR2 FQGTGA. The CDR3 extends over 15 amino acids. The V segment lost 1 base and the J segment 7 bases; nucleotides outside the gene matches: 4. The CDR3 spells CASSLMTSGNGELFF. The CDR3 DNA is TGTGCCAGCAGCTTAATGACTAGCGGTAACGGGGAGCTGTTTTTT.

The V call is TRBV9, the J call TRBJ1-1; D is uncertain. The CDR3 totals 15 residues. V lost 0 bases and J 0 bases, leaving 9 bases between the germline ends. Germline V gives CDR1 SGDLS, CDR2 YYNGEE. The CDR3 sequence: CASSVESAMNTEAFF. The CDR3 DNA follows: TGTGCCAGCAGCGTAGAGTCAGCCATGAACACTGAAGCTTTCTTT.

This clonotype was seen at least ten times. V usage is TRBV7-8 and J usage is TRBJ2-7; 7 bases map to TRBD1. The CDR3 runs to 15 residues. CDR1 is SGHVS, CDR2 FQNEAQ, per germline. The V segment lost 5 bases and the J segment 4 bases; nucleotides outside the gene matches: 11. As DNA, the CDR3 is TGTGCCAGCAGCCGCGGACAGGAGATGTTGTACGAGCAGTACTTC. This sequence encodes CASSRGQEMLYEQYF.

This clonotype was observed many times. The chain carries TRBV6-1 and TRBJ2-5, with TRBD2 as a possible D gene (5 bases). The CDR3 loop spans 11 amino acids. Germline V gene lookup returns CDR1 MNHNS and CDR2 SASEGT. The V and J ends lost 8 bases and 5 bases respectively, with 9 bases between them. CDR3 in DNA: TGTGCCAGCTACTCGGGGGAGACCCAGTACTTC. Its translation: CASYSGETQYF.

This clonotype was found many times. V usage is TRBV20-1 and J usage is TRBJ2-5; no reliable D call. The CDR3 is 14 amino acids. V was clipped by 0 bases and J by 1 base, with 9 bases between them. CDR1 and CDR2 from the germline V gene are DFQATT and SNEGSKA (reference sequence). The CDR3 reads CSARDAWGQETQYF. In DNA, the CDR3 is TGCAGTGCTAGAGATGCTTGGGGCCAAGAGACCCAGTACTTC.

The chain combines TRBV29-1 with TRBJ2-2; 12 bases are a match to TRBD2. The V gene end was trimmed by 5 bases and the J gene end by 1 base; junction bases not matched to a gene: 2. This CDR3 has 15 amino acids. CDR1 SQVTM and CDR2 ANQGSEA come from the germline V gene. The CDR3 nucleotides read TGCAGCGTTCTAGCGGGAGGGCTGAACACCGGGGAGCTGTTTTTT. Its protein is CSVLAGGLNTGELFF.

This clonotype was seen more than once but under ten times. V is TRBV15 and J is TRBJ2-2; D assignment may be TRBD1 or TRBD2 (5 bases each). V lost 5 bases to trimming and J lost 2 bases, with 12 bases between them. CDR3 size: 15 residues. Germline V gene sequence: CDR1 LNHNV, CDR2 YYDKDF (reference sequence). The CDR3 bases are TGTGCCACCAGCCAGGGAGCGAGTAACACCGGGGAGCTGTTTTTT. This codes for CATSQGASNTGELFF.

This clonotype was seen repeatedly, ten times or more. The rearrangement links TRBV7-2 to TRBJ2-5; TRBD2 is a possible D gene (6 bases). V was clipped by 4 bases and J by 5 bases, with 17 bases between them. The CDR3 loop spans 15 amino acids. The germline CDR1 and CDR2 sequences are SGHTA and FQGNSA. The CDR3 sequence: CASSSERGGTETQYF. CDR3 coding DNA: TGTGCCAGCAGCTCAGAGAGGGGAGGCACCGAGACCCAGTACTTC.

This clonotype was found a few times. This chain uses TRBV24-1 with TRBJ2-3; D gene uncertain. Germline V gene sequence: CDR1 KGHDR, CDR2 SFDVKD. This CDR3 contains 12 residues. V shed 9 bases and J shed 3 bases, with 9 bases lying between them. CDR3 residues: CATSSATDTQYF. CDR3 sequence (DNA): TGTGCCACCTCATCGGCGACAGATACGCAGTATTTT.

This clonotype has more than one count but fewer than ten. The chain recombines TRBV6-5 with TRBJ1-1; possibly TRBD1 for D (6 bases). Germline CDR1 and CDR2: MNHEY and SVGAGI. The CDR3 consists of 16 residues. V shed 2 bases and J shed 1 base, with 14 bases lying between them. The chain's CDR3 is CASSYRGGGANTEAFF. In nucleotides, the CDR3 is TGTGCCAGCAGTTACAGGGGGGGAGGGGCGAACACTGAAGCTTTCTTT.